The clone carrying this T cell receptor (beta chain) was counted between two and nine times. These data originate in a study of cytomegalovirus exposure and HLA in healthy donors. PCR employed 60 Vbeta and 13 Jbeta primers. Some clones are missing from TCRdb's copy, which holds only in-frame ones; the method was immunoSEQ multiplex PCR. This table holds 150,000 to 200,000 clones, around 83% found once. Material for sequencing was PBMCs. The sequence was collected from a man aged 50-59 years in good health and CMV-seronegative.

CDR3 DNA sequence: TGTGCCTTCCGGACAGGGGGCTCTGGAAACACCATATATTTT. It encodes CAFRTGGSGNTIYF. The chain employs TRBV30 and TRBJ1-3; 10 nucleotides line up with TRBD1. The CDR3 has 14 amino acids. Looked up from germline, CDR1 is GTSNPN and CDR2 is SVGIG (reference sequence). Trimming at V came to 7 bases and at J to 0 bases, leaving 3 bases not matched to a gene. The whole variable domain, remainder taken from reference TRBV30 and TRBJ1-3, is SQTIHQWPATLVQPVGSPLSLECTVEGTSNPNLYWYRQAAGRGLQLLFYSVGIGQISSEVPQNLSASRPQDRQFILSSKKLLLSDSGFYLCAFRTGGSGNTIYFGEGSWLTVV.